Below, 15 T cell receptor beta chains from the same sample are listed, as sequenced in a study of blood T cell repertoires in COVID-19. Profiled with immunoSEQ multiplex PCR; TCRdb holds only in-frame clones, not every one. The sample lists approximately 490,000 clones; around 87% were seen once. Material for sequencing was PBMCs or T cells enriched from blood (not recorded which). These receptors were collected from a woman aged 18-29 years who had recovered from COVID-19.

The chain joins TRBV12-3 or TRBV12-4 to TRBJ2-4, with D perhaps matching TRBD2 (5 bases). The V end was cut by 8 bases, the J end by 11 bases, with 13 bases between. The CDR3 consists of 11 residues. The CDR3 DNA reads as TGTGCCAGCGGACTCGGACCGGTTCAGTACTTC. Residues: CASGLGPVQYF.

The gene calls are TRBV28 and TRBJ1-1, with 7 nucleotides matching TRBD1. The germline V gene encodes CDR1 MDHEN and CDR2 SYDVKM. This CDR3 region has 14 residues. With V trimmed by 7 bases and J by 11 bases, 16 bases remained unmatched. CDR3 protein: CASTLTGRLARAFF. The CDR3 DNA reads TGTGCCAGCACCTTGACAGGGCGTCTTGCTAGGGCTTTCTTT.

The rearrangement links TRBV6-2 or TRBV6-3 to TRBJ2-3, with 12 bases that match TRBD2. The CDR3 has 16 amino acids. After removal of 6 bases from V and 1 base from J, the junction contained 5 bases not matched to a gene. Germline V CDR1 and CDR2: MNHEY, SVGEGT. The DNA of the CDR3 is TGTGCCAGCAGCGCCCGGACTAGCGGGGGCACAGATACGCAGTATTTT. Translated, it gives CASSARTSGGTDTQYF.

V usage is TRBV5-5 and J usage is TRBJ1-1, with TRBD1 as a possible D gene (6 bases). The germline V and J ends were trimmed by 4 bases and 1 base, with 14 bases remaining between them. The CDR3 spans 15 residues. CDR1 is SGHKS, CDR2 YYEKEE, per germline (reference sequence). CDR3 loop: CASSPEQGRNTEAFF. The CDR3, as DNA: TGTGCCAGCAGCCCTGAACAGGGACGGAACACTGAAGCTTTCTTT.

Points on this clone: This specimen includes other DNA sequences encoding the same CDR3. The chain couples TRBV5-1 to TRBJ2-3, with D possibly being TRBD1 (5 bases). Germline-derived CDR1 and CDR2 are SGHRS and YFSETQ. Trimming removed 0 bases at V and 4 bases at J, with 6 bases between. The CDR3 covers 13 residues. The CDR3 DNA reads TGCGCCAGCAGCTTGGGGGGCCCAGATACGCAGTATTTT. This codes for CASSLGGPDTQYF.

The V gene is TRBV19, the J gene TRBJ1-2, with unresolved D. The CDR3 spans 14 residues. V shed 2 bases and J shed 5 bases, with 12 bases lying between them. The germline CDR1 and CDR2 sequences are LNHDA and SQIVND (reference sequence). The CDR3 sequence is CASSIRVREYGYTF. For the CDR3, the DNA is TGTGCCAGTAGTATAAGAGTCCGGGAGTATGGCTACACCTTC. Combining the CDR3 with reference TRBV19 and TRBJ1-2 gives the whole variable domain DGGITQSPKYLFRKEGQNVTLSCEQNLNHDAMYWYRQDPGQGLRLIYYSQIVNDFQKGDIAEGYSVSREKKESFPLTVTSAQKNPTAFYLCASSIRVREYGYTFGSGTRLTVV.

The chain carries TRBV10-3 and TRBJ1-5; perhaps TRBD1 as D (5 bases). This CDR3 is 16 amino acids long. Trimming took off 10 bases at V and 2 bases at J, with 21 bases between the two ends. Germline lookup yields CDR1 ENHRY and CDR2 SYGVKD. The CDR3 DNA reads as TGTGCCACCCATGATGAGGTTACGGGGGGCAATCAGCCCCAGCATTTT. Translated, it gives CATHDEVTGGNQPQHF.

The rearrangement joins TRBV28 to TRBJ2-7; 11 nucleotides match TRBD2. CDR3 length: 15 amino acids. From germline, CDR1 is MDHEN and CDR2 SYDVKM. With V trimmed by 7 bases and J by 6 bases, 11 bases remained unmatched. The CDR3 nucleotides read TGTGCCAGCATGAGTAGCGGGGGGGCCAAGGGCGAGCAGTACTTC. It is translated as CASMSSGGAKGEQYF.

J is TRBJ2-2 and V is TRBV18; D is possibly TRBD2 (5 bases). The germline V gene encodes CDR1 KGHSH and CDR2 LQKENI. The CDR3 spans 15 residues. Trimming left V 2 bases short and J 3 bases short, with 10 bases between. The CDR3 nucleotides are TGTGCCAGCTCACCATTCGTGCGGGACACCGGGGAGCTGTTTTTT. This gives the protein CASSPFVRDTGELFF.

This chain links TRBV3-1 (or the pseudogene TRBV3-2) with TRBJ2-7; 11 nucleotides align to TRBD2. V dropped 7 bases and J dropped 2; count of bases not matched to a gene: 4. The CDR3 has 14 residues. Germline CDR1 reads LGHDT; CDR2 reads YNNKEL (reference sequence). CDR3 bases: TGTGCCAGCACCTCTAGCGGGGGGACCTACGAGCAGTACTTC. Amino acids: CASTSSGGTYEQYF.

The rearrangement uses TRBV6-5 and TRBJ1-3, with 7 nucleotides matching TRBD1. Per germline, CDR1 MNHEY and CDR2 SVGAGI. The CDR3 length is 15 residues. The ends lost 8 bases at V and 0 bases at J; junction bases unmatched: 7. The CDR3 sequence: CASRDSHASGNTIYF. The CDR3 DNA follows: TGTGCCAGCCGGGACAGCCATGCCTCTGGAAACACCATATATTTT.

This rearrangement joins TRBV3-1 (or the pseudogene TRBV3-2) to TRBJ1-1, with D perhaps matching TRBD1 (6 bases). CDR1 is LGHDT, CDR2 YNNKEL, per germline (reference sequence). V was clipped by 1 base and J by 11 bases, with 17 bases between them. The CDR3 has 14 amino acids. CDR3 sequence reads: CASSQGSGEGNAFF. The DNA for the CDR3 is TGTGCCAGCAGCCAAGGGTCAGGGGAGGGAAACGCTTTCTTT.

The DNA of the CDR3 is TGTGCCAGCAGCGCCCGGACAAACGCTGGGGGCTACACCTTC. Translated, it gives CASSARTNAGGYTF. The rearrangement joins TRBV2 to TRBJ1-2; D is possibly TRBD1 (5 bases). There are 14 residues in the CDR3. Trimming shortened V by 6 bases and J by 8 bases, and 19 bases separated the two germline ends. The germline V gene has CDR1 SNHLY and CDR2 FYNNEI.

The V gene is TRBV5-1, the J gene TRBJ1-1; D possibly corresponds to TRBD1 (6 bases). V shed 4 bases and J shed 2 bases, with 15 bases lying between them. The germline V gene encodes CDR1 SGHRS and CDR2 YFSETQ. There are 15 residues in the CDR3. The CDR3 spells CASSRGDMGNTEAFF. The CDR3 region has the DNA TGCGCCAGCAGCCGAGGGGACATGGGTAACACTGAAGCTTTCTTT.

The chain employs TRBV5-6 and TRBJ1-2, with TRBD1 matching over 7 bases. Trimming at V came to 0 bases and at J to 14 bases, leaving 7 bases not matched to a gene. Germline values: CDR1 SGHDT, CDR2 YYEEEE. This CDR3 comprises 12 residues. The DNA of the CDR3 is TGTGCCAGCAGCTTGGGACAGGGTCTCGATACCTTC. This codes for CASSLGQGLDTF.